This T cell receptor (beta chain) was observed in a study of beta chain features in type 1 diabetes. Study at large: Analysis included over 100,000,000 sorted cells drawn from all samples. Findings and limits, study-wide: Shorter TCRB CDR3s, moderately but significantly so, were found in Type 1 diabetes patients in all four CD4+ subsets. Sequencing the cDNA could make cells with high TCR expression show up more than they should. Naive, central memory and Treg TCRB repertoires appeared more alike in patients than in healthy donors.

CDR1 is SGHRS, CDR2 YFSETQ, per germline. V dropped 0 bases and J dropped 8 bases, with 8 bases sitting between them. There are 12 residues in the CDR3. Expressed TCRB transcripts got sequenced, as all isolated RNA was reverse transcribed. Sequenced by immunoSEQ multiplex PCR; TCRdb stores in-frame clones only, minus some. The sample lists 250,000 to 300,000 clones, more than 13% occurring once. Concerning this clone itself: Its antigen is unknown.

A single heparinised blood sample, averaging approximately 110 mL, was obtained per donor. The chain couples TRBV5-1 to TRBJ1-2; the D gene is possibly TRBD1 (5 bases). This TCR derives from a man aged 30 to 45 with type 1 diabetes. Sequenced input: naive CD4+ T cells from blood. CDR3 loop: CASSLGDLGYTF. CDR3 sequence (DNA): TGCGCCAGCAGCTTGGGGGACTTAGGCTACACCTTC.